The 5 T cell receptor beta chains below all came from one sample that was sequenced in a study of CD8+CD57+ T cells in acquired aplastic anemia. Selection for sequencing was limited to patients who had shown CD8+CD57+ cell expansion by flow cytometry. According to the study, genomic DNA was the template for TCR beta VDJ and CDR3 profiling. TCRdb reprocessed the reads with MiXCR, giving one entry per CDR3 protein. The sample has 130,000 or so distinct CDR3 sequences, approximately 40% seen once. The specimen was sorted CD4+, CD8+, or CD8+CD57+ T cells (not recorded which) from PBMCs. These TCRs come from a human donor with aplastic anemia.

This sequence joins TRBV10-3 and TRBJ1-2; the D is unclear. This CDR3 is built from 13 residues. V shed 2 bases and J shed 4 bases, with 8 bases lying between them. The germline CDR1 and CDR2 sequences are ENHRY and SYGVKD. CDR3 bases: TGTGCCATCAGTGAGGGGGTAGGCTATGGCTACACCTTC. Its translation: CAISEGVGYGYTF.

This clonotype came up many times. J is TRBJ2-7 and V is TRBV5-1, with TRBD1 matching over 8 bases. The germline V gene has CDR1 SGHRS and CDR2 YFSETQ. This CDR3 is 17 amino acids long. Trimming removed 0 bases from V and 5 bases from J; junction bases left unmatched: 13. In DNA form, the CDR3 reads TGCGCCAGCAGCTTGGCGGGCAGTGGGCAGGGGGCTCACGAGCAGTACTTC. Protein: CASSLAGSGQGAHEQYF. The full variable domain, with the rest looked up from reference TRBV5-1 and TRBJ2-7, is KAGVTQTPRYLIKTRGQQVTLSCSPISGHRSVSWYQQTPGQGLQFLFEYFSETQRNKGNFPGRFSGRQFSNSRSEMNVSTLELGDSALYLCASSLAGSGQGAHEQYFGPGTRLTVT.

This clonotype was seen ten or more times. This chain links TRBV4-3 with TRBJ2-7; 7 bases are a match to TRBD1. The CDR3 runs to 14 residues. With 4 bases clipped from V and 3 bases from J, the junction kept 6 bases outside the gene matches. Germline V gene data show CDR1 as LGHNA and CDR2 as YSLEER. DNA for the CDR3: TGCGCCAGCAGCCCTAGGCCAGGGGGCTACGAGCAGTACTTC. Protein product: CASSPRPGGYEQYF.

V is TRBV6-5 and J is TRBJ2-6; TRBD1 is a possible D gene (6 bases). In germline, CDR1 is MNHEY, CDR2 SVGAGI. This CDR3 spans 16 amino acids. V lost 6 bases, J lost 1 base, and 13 bases lay in between. CDR3 amino acids: CASSYRVGSGANVLTF. Written as DNA, the CDR3 is TGTGCCAGCAGCTACAGGGTAGGATCTGGGGCCAACGTCCTGACTTTC.

Comment on this clonotype: A much larger clone is a single base away; this may be a read error. The chain is built from TRBV12-3 or TRBV12-4 and TRBJ1-3; D call uncertain. This CDR3 has 14 residues. As DNA, the CDR3 is TGTGCCAGCAGTCAAGGGTACTCTGGAAACACCATGTATTTT. Its translation: CASSQGYSGNTMYF.